This record concerns one T cell receptor beta chain sequence. These data originate in a study of T cell changes during pregnancy in multiple sclerosis. The method was immunoSEQ multiplex PCR; TCRdb's version includes in-frame clones alone and lacks a portion of them. The sample carries more than 35,000 clones, roughly 93% recorded once. This clonotype was sampled from a female donor with multiple sclerosis, enrolled in a pregnancy study. This sample comprised CD4+ T cells from peripheral blood mononuclear cells, obtained in the second trimester of pregnancy.

Here the CDR3 reads CASSQEKRGSTYEQYF. In DNA, the CDR3 is TGCGCCAGCAGCCAAGAAAAAAGGGGATCCACCTACGAGCAGTACTTC. The chain carries TRBV4-3 and TRBJ2-7; D is perhaps TRBD1 (5 bases). This CDR3 contains 16 residues. V was cut by 0 bases and J by 2 bases, with 14 bases left in between. CDR1 is LGHNA and CDR2 is YSLEER in the germline V gene.